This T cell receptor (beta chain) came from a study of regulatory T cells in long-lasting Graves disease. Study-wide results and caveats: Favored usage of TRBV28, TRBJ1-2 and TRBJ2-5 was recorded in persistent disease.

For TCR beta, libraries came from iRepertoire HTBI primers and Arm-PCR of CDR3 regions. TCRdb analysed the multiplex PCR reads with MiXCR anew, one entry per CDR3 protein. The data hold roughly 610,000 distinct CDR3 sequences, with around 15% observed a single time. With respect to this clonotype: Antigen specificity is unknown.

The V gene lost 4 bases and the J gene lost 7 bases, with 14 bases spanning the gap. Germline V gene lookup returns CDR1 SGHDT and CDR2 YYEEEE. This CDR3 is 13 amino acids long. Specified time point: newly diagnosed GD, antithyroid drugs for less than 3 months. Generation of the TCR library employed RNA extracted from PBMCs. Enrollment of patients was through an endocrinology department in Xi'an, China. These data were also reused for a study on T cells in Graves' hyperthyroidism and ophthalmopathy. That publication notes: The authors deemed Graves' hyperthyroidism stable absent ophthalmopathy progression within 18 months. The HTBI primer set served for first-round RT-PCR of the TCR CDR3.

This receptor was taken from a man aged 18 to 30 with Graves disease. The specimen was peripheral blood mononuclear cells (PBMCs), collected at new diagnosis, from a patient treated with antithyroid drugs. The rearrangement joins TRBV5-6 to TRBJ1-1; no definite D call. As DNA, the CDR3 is TGTGCCAGCAGCCCCCTGGACCAATTTGAAGCTTTCTTT. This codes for CASSPLDQFEAFF.